The rows below give T cell receptor beta chains drawn from one sample of a study of identical twins. TCRdb passed the 5' RACE reads through MiXCR, listing each CDR3 protein once. The sample has 260,000 or so distinct CDR3 sequences; 7.5% are singletons. The sample also formed part of further work on yellow fever vaccine responses in identical twins.

Sequenced material: CD8+ T cells sorted from blood. Source of these receptors: a woman between 18 and 29 years old in good health. The CDR3 runs from the conserved cysteine through the conserved F or W. Fields, in order: D gene, V gene, clone size, J gene, CDR3 DNA, CDR3 protein. A D gene is named only where the DNA matches it firmly. The size field is filled for only some rows; it gives once, few, many or a size class.

D gene: TRBD1
V gene: TRBV2
clone size: few
J gene: TRBJ2-1
CDR3 DNA: TGTGCCAGCACCGGGGACAGGGCCTTCTACAATGAGCAGTTCTTC
CDR3 protein: CASTGDRAFYNEQFF

D gene: TRBD1
V gene: TRBV10-1
clone size: NA
J gene: TRBJ1-1
CDR3 DNA: TGCGCCAGCAGTGACGTTCGAGGGACAGGGTTGAACACTGAAGCTTTCTTT
CDR3 protein: CASSDVRGTGLNTEAFF

D gene: NA
V gene: TRBV20-1
clone size: many
J gene: TRBJ1-5
CDR3 DNA: TGCAGTGCCTTAGCGGGGCAGTGGGGTCAGCCCCAGCATTTT
CDR3 protein: CSALAGQWGQPQHF

D gene: NA
V gene: TRBV6-5
clone size: many
J gene: TRBJ2-2
CDR3 DNA: TGTGCCAGCACCCACGCGGCGAACACCGGGGAGCTGTTTTTT
CDR3 protein: CASTHAANTGELFF

D gene: TRBD1
V gene: TRBV27
clone size: few
J gene: TRBJ2-7
CDR3 DNA: TGTGCCAGCCGAACAGGGGGTTACGAGCAGTACTTC
CDR3 protein: CASRTGGYEQYF

D gene: NA
V gene: TRBV6-1
clone size: many
J gene: TRBJ1-2
CDR3 DNA: TGTGCCAGCAGTGATTGGCAAGTCCTTGTCTATGGCTACACCTTC
CDR3 protein: CASSDWQVLVYGYTF

D gene: TRBD2
V gene: TRBV27
clone size: NA
J gene: TRBJ2-5
CDR3 DNA: TGTGCCAGCAGTTCAATCACAGGGTTGGTGACTAGCGGGAGACGGGTGATGGAGACCCAGTACTTC
CDR3 protein: CASSSITGLVTSGRRVMETQYF

D gene: TRBD2
V gene: TRBV15
clone size: few
J gene: TRBJ2-1
CDR3 DNA: TGTGCCACCAGCCCCGGACTAGCGGCTTACAATGAGCAGTTCTTC
CDR3 protein: CATSPGLAAYNEQFF

D gene: NA
V gene: TRBV12-3/TRBV12-4
clone size: many
J gene: TRBJ2-7
CDR3 DNA: TGTGCCAGCAGTTTAGGGTCCGAGCAGTACTTC
CDR3 protein: CASSLGSEQYF

D gene: TRBD2
V gene: TRBV3-1
clone size: many
J gene: TRBJ2-1
CDR3 DNA: TGTGCCAGCAGCCATTCACTAGCGGGGGGGCCTTTGAATGAGCAGTTCTTC
CDR3 protein: CASSHSLAGGPLNEQFF

D gene: NA
V gene: TRBV29-1
clone size: NA
J gene: TRBJ1-2
CDR3 DNA: TGCAGCGCTCTGGGGAACTATGGCTACACCTTC
CDR3 protein: CSALGNYGYTF

D gene: TRBD2
V gene: TRBV11-1
clone size: few
J gene: TRBJ2-1
CDR3 DNA: TGTGCCAGCAGCAAGGGGGCCTCTAGCGGGGATGGTTGGAATGAGCAGTTCTTC
CDR3 protein: CASSKGASSGDGWNEQFF

D gene: NA
V gene: TRBV20-1
clone size: NA
J gene: TRBJ2-7
CDR3 DNA: TGCAGTGCTAGACCCCACCCCGGCAGGGTGGACGAGCAGTACTTC
CDR3 protein: CSARPHPGRVDEQYF

D gene: TRBD2
V gene: TRBV28
clone size: few
J gene: TRBJ2-5
CDR3 DNA: TGTGCCAGCAGTTTGACTAGCGGGACCCGAGAGACCCAGTACTTC
CDR3 protein: CASSLTSGTRETQYF

D gene: NA
V gene: TRBV11-2
clone size: NA
J gene: TRBJ2-1
CDR3 DNA: TGTGCCAGCAGCTTACTTCCCGGGACCAATGAGCAGTTCTTC
CDR3 protein: CASSLLPGTNEQFF

D gene: NA
V gene: TRBV4-2
clone size: few
J gene: TRBJ2-5
CDR3 DNA: TGTGCCAGCCGGGACGGTGAAGAGACCCAGTACTTC
CDR3 protein: CASRDGEETQYF

D gene: NA
V gene: TRBV7-2
clone size: many
J gene: TRBJ2-1
CDR3 DNA: TGTGCCAGCAGCTTTGGTTGGGGGGGCGGTAACAATGAGCAGTTCTTC
CDR3 protein: CASSFGWGGGNNEQFF

D gene: NA
V gene: TRBV6-4
clone size: few
J gene: TRBJ1-2
CDR3 DNA: TGTGCCAGCAGTGACTCAACAGGGCCGGGCTACACCTTC
CDR3 protein: CASSDSTGPGYTF

D gene: TRBD2
V gene: TRBV28
clone size: many
J gene: TRBJ2-3
CDR3 DNA: TGTGCCAGCAGTTTTGGACTAGCGGGAGGTTCAGATACGCAGTATTTT
CDR3 protein: CASSFGLAGGSDTQYF

D gene: NA
V gene: TRBV11-2
clone size: few
J gene: TRBJ2-1
CDR3 DNA: TGTGCCAGCAGCACCGTAGGCGGATACAATGAGCAGTTCTTC
CDR3 protein: CASSTVGGYNEQFF

D gene: NA
V gene: TRBV5-1
clone size: many
J gene: TRBJ2-1
CDR3 DNA: TGCGCCAGCAGCTTGGAAGGATTGAAGGAGCAGTTCTTC
CDR3 protein: CASSLEGLKEQFF

D gene: NA
V gene: TRBV15
clone size: NA
J gene: TRBJ2-7
CDR3 DNA: TGTGCCACCAGCAGAGATCGTGGGCAGGGGTACGAGCAGTACTTC
CDR3 protein: CATSRDRGQGYEQYF

D gene: NA
V gene: TRBV12-3/TRBV12-4
clone size: few
J gene: TRBJ2-7
CDR3 DNA: TGTGCCAGCAGTACAGGGACCCTCTACGAGCAGTACTTC
CDR3 protein: CASSTGTLYEQYF

D gene: NA
V gene: TRBV6-4
clone size: NA
J gene: TRBJ1-1
CDR3 DNA: TGTGCCAGCAGCGAGTTGACAGGCGAGGTGAACACTGAAGCTTTCTTT
CDR3 protein: CASSELTGEVNTEAFF

D gene: NA
V gene: TRBV14
clone size: NA
J gene: TRBJ1-4
CDR3 DNA: TGTGCCAGCAGCCAAGCCTTCGAGGGCACTAATGAAAAACTGTTTTTT
CDR3 protein: CASSQAFEGTNEKLFF

D gene: TRBD1
V gene: TRBV18
clone size: few
J gene: TRBJ2-2
CDR3 DNA: TGTGCCAGCTCAACGTCGACAGGGCCGAACACCGGGGAGCTGTTTTTT
CDR3 protein: CASSTSTGPNTGELFF

D gene: TRBD2
V gene: TRBV12-3/TRBV12-4
clone size: few
J gene: TRBJ2-3
CDR3 DNA: TGTGCCAGCACCCTAAGGGGGACTAGCGGCGCTCTGAGCACAGATACGCAGTATTTT
CDR3 protein: CASTLRGTSGALSTDTQYF

D gene: NA
V gene: TRBV28
clone size: few
J gene: TRBJ1-2
CDR3 DNA: TGTGCCAGCAGTTTATTCCGAGCTAACTATGGCTACACCTTC
CDR3 protein: CASSLFRANYGYTF

D gene: TRBD2
V gene: TRBV27
clone size: NA
J gene: TRBJ2-7
CDR3 DNA: TGTGCCAGCAGTTCAGGGACTAGTGTGCACGAGCAGTACTTC
CDR3 protein: CASSSGTSVHEQYF

D gene: NA
V gene: TRBV20-1
clone size: many
J gene: TRBJ2-1
CDR3 DNA: TGCAGTGCTAGAGTCTCGGAAAATGAGCAGTTCTTC
CDR3 protein: CSARVSENEQFF

D gene: TRBD2
V gene: TRBV7-6
clone size: NA
J gene: TRBJ2-5
CDR3 DNA: TGTGCCAGCAGCTCGGGACTAGCGGGGGGGCGGGAGACCCAGTACTTC
CDR3 protein: CASSSGLAGGRETQYF

D gene: NA
V gene: TRBV2
clone size: many
J gene: TRBJ2-5
CDR3 DNA: TGTGCGTCGTGGGCTCTAGCGAATAAAGAGACCCAGTACTTC
CDR3 protein: CASWALANKETQYF

D gene: NA
V gene: TRBV7-2
clone size: few
J gene: TRBJ2-7
CDR3 DNA: TGTGCCAGCAGCATAACTCAGGGCGGGTACGAGCAGTACTTC
CDR3 protein: CASSITQGGYEQYF

D gene: TRBD1
V gene: TRBV12-3/TRBV12-4
clone size: NA
J gene: TRBJ2-1
CDR3 DNA: TGTGCCAGCAGTCCACAGGGGGCCGGGGGCAATGAGCAGTTCTTC
CDR3 protein: CASSPQGAGGNEQFF

D gene: NA
V gene: TRBV12-3/TRBV12-4
clone size: many
J gene: TRBJ1-4
CDR3 DNA: TGTGCCAGCAGTGCGAATCATGAAAAACTGTTTTTT
CDR3 protein: CASSANHEKLFF

D gene: NA
V gene: TRBV5-1
clone size: NA
J gene: TRBJ1-1
CDR3 DNA: TGCGCCAGCAGCTTTGAAGGGAACACTGAAGCTTTCTTT
CDR3 protein: CASSFEGNTEAFF

D gene: NA
V gene: TRBV28
clone size: many
J gene: TRBJ1-4
CDR3 DNA: TGTGCCAGCAGTCCCTTTGGTGGTCCTAATGAAAAACTGTTTTTT
CDR3 protein: CASSPFGGPNEKLFF

D gene: TRBD1
V gene: TRBV3-1
clone size: few
J gene: TRBJ2-1
CDR3 DNA: TGTGCCAGCAGCCAAGACGACAGGGATACGGATGAGCAGTTCTTC
CDR3 protein: CASSQDDRDTDEQFF

D gene: TRBD2
V gene: TRBV6-1
clone size: few
J gene: TRBJ2-1
CDR3 DNA: TGTGCCAGCACTGGTCAGCGGGAGGGCCTCAATGAGCAGTTCTTC
CDR3 protein: CASTGQREGLNEQFF

D gene: NA
V gene: TRBV11-1
clone size: NA
J gene: TRBJ1-4
CDR3 DNA: TGTGCCAGCAGCCCGACGGATACGGGGCGGACTGGTAATGAAAAACTGTTTTTT
CDR3 protein: CASSPTDTGRTGNEKLFF

D gene: NA
V gene: TRBV3-1
clone size: few
J gene: TRBJ2-1
CDR3 DNA: TGTGCCAGCAGCCAAGTCGGGGATTGGGAGCAGTTCTTC
CDR3 protein: CASSQVGDWEQFF

D gene: NA
V gene: TRBV29-1
clone size: NA
J gene: TRBJ2-6
CDR3 DNA: TGCAGCGTTGAAGTGAGGGGGGACGTCTCTGGGGCCAACGTCCTGACTTTC
CDR3 protein: CSVEVRGDVSGANVLTF

D gene: NA
V gene: TRBV12-3/TRBV12-4
clone size: many
J gene: TRBJ2-7
CDR3 DNA: TGTGCCAGCAGTTTCGCCGCCCGGGAGTGGGACGAGCAGTACTTC
CDR3 protein: CASSFAAREWDEQYF